This T cell receptor beta chain was captured by sequencing in a study of control samples from healthy donors and cancer patients. Repertoires were generated with immunoSEQ multiplex PCR, while TCRdb's copy carries only in-frame clones and drops some. The sample holds about 120,000 clones, around 89% seen once. Germline V gene lookup returns CDR1 LNHDA and CDR2 SQIVND (reference sequence). The ends were cut back, 5 bases at V and 0 bases at J, with 8 bases in the middle. The CDR3 spans 14 residues. This receptor was obtained from a woman between 65 and 79 years old in good health. Sample: blood. V usage is TRBV19 and J usage is TRBJ1-3; D gene ambiguous. CDR3 nucleotides: TGTGCCAGTAGTCTGTCATACTCTGGAAACACCATATATTTT. This encodes CASSLSYSGNTIYF.